These 12 T cell receptor beta chains were all obtained from the same sample, sequenced in a study of a mutant IDH1 vaccine in newly diagnosed glioma. These receptors have no known antigen. Assay: immunoSEQ multiplex PCR; the TCRdb copy retains only in-frame clones and omits some. The repertoire holds around 120,000 clones, with around three quarters as singletons. Time point here: week 11, during vaccination. The study gave 300 ug of mutant IDH1 20-mer peptide per vaccine dose, with topical imiquimod. This specimen was PBMCs, taken from a glioma patient whose treatment included an IDH1 peptide vaccine. The receptors stem from a middle-aged man with glioma.

This chain uses TRBV19 with TRBJ1-1; D is ambiguous. The CDR3 loop spans 14 amino acids. Germline V gene lookup returns CDR1 LNHDA and CDR2 SQIVND (reference sequence). V was pared by 5 bases and J by 1 base, with 11 bases between. The CDR3 DNA follows: TGTGCCAGTAGTTACCCGGTGACGAACACTGAAGCTTTCTTT. This codes for CASSYPVTNTEAFF. Filled out from reference TRBV19 and TRBJ1-1, the complete variable domain reads DGGITQSPKYLFRKEGQNVTLSCEQNLNHDAMYWYRQDPGQGLRLIYYSQIVNDFQKGDIAEGYSVSREKKESFPLTVTSAQKNPTAFYLCASSYPVTNTEAFFGQGTRLTVV.

The genes are TRBV27 and TRBJ2-2, with D unresolved. Germline-derived CDR1 and CDR2 are MNHEY and SMNVEV (reference sequence). With 6 bases removed from V and 1 base from J, the gap between germline ends came to 15 bases. The CDR3 is made up of 16 amino acids. The DNA of the CDR3 is TGTGCCAGCAGCCGAAGGGTAGCAGAGAACACCGGGGAGCTGTTTTTT. The encoded protein is CASSRRVAENTGELFF.

The J gene is TRBJ2-7, the V gene TRBV27, with 9 bases aligning to TRBD1. The V gene end was trimmed by 4 bases and the J gene end by 3 bases; junction bases not matched to a gene: 13. The germline CDR1 and CDR2 sequences are MNHEY and SMNVEV (reference sequence). CDR3 length equals 17 residues. CDR3 bases: TGTGCCAGCAGTTCGCGAAAGACAGGGGGGGAGGACTACGAGCAGTACTTC. As protein: CASSSRKTGGEDYEQYF.

The table lists this clone with a few counts. The chain has TRBV7-6 and TRBJ1-1; no reliable D call. Trimming cost V 2 bases and J 11 bases, with 12 bases left between them. CDR1 and CDR2 from the germline V gene are SGHVS and FNYEAQ. The CDR3 sequence is 12 residues long. CDR3 DNA: TGTGCCAGCAGCTTATCCGGCAACGAGGCTTTCTTT. Protein sequence: CASSLSGNEAFF.

This clone was seen more than once but under ten times. The chain couples TRBV18 to TRBJ2-7, with 8 positions matching TRBD1. J gave up 3 bases and V 4 bases, and 5 bases lay outside the gene matches. This CDR3 contains 14 residues. The germline V gene encodes CDR1 KGHSH and CDR2 LQKENI. CDR3 nucleotide sequence: TGTGCCAGCTCACTAAGGACAGGGCTCTACGAGCAGTACTTC. Residues: CASSLRTGLYEQYF.

V gene TRBV5-1 combines with J gene TRBJ2-3; 7 nucleotides match TRBD1. V shed 1 base and J 3 bases; nucleotides not matched to a gene: 5. Germline CDR1 reads SGHRS; CDR2 reads YFSETQ. The CDR3 contains 15 residues. CDR3 protein: CASSLRQGDTDTQYF. DNA of the CDR3: TGCGCCAGCAGCTTGCGGCAGGGGGATACAGATACGCAGTATTTT.

The chain carries TRBV5-4 and TRBJ2-1, with TRBD2 matching 10 bases. Germline V gene sequence: CDR1 SGHNT, CDR2 YYREEE (reference sequence). J was trimmed by 7 bases and V by 4 bases; bases with no gene match: 11. This CDR3 spans 16 amino acids. The CDR3 spells CASSPPAGGPVNEQFF. The CDR3 bases are TGTGCCAGCAGCCCCCCAGCGGGAGGGCCGGTGAATGAGCAGTTCTTC. Full variable domain (rest looked up from reference TRBV5-4 and TRBJ2-1): ETGVTQSPTHLIKTRGQQVTLRCSSQSGHNTVSWYQQALGQGPQFIFQYYREEENGRGNFPPRFSGLQFPNYSSELNVNALELDDSALYLCASSPPAGGPVNEQFFGPGTRLTVL.

V and J are TRBV2 and TRBJ1-4; 9 bases match TRBD1. J gave up 7 bases and V 5 bases, and 8 bases lay outside the gene matches. This CDR3 contains 15 residues. CDR1 is SNHLY, CDR2 FYNNEI, per germline. The CDR3 DNA follows: TGTGCCAGCAGTAGAACAGGGGGCCCTAGTGAAAAACTGTTTTTT. Amino acid sequence: CASSRTGGPSEKLFF.

The chain couples TRBV14 to TRBJ2-5, with D perhaps matching TRBD1 (5 bases). Germline V gene lookup returns CDR1 SGHDN and CDR2 FVKESK. CDR3 size: 13 residues. The V and J ends lost 6 bases and 4 bases respectively, with 12 bases between them. The CDR3 DNA is TGTGCCAGCAGTCACATAAGGGGAGAGACCCAGTACTTC. It translates to CASSHIRGETQYF.

The chain recombines TRBV5-4 with TRBJ1-5; no clear D gene. V lost 4 bases and J 1 base, leaving 9 bases between the germline ends. The CDR3 length is 14 residues. Germline V gene sequence: CDR1 SGHNT, CDR2 YYREEE (reference sequence). Here the CDR3 reads CASSGFGSNQPQHF. In nucleotides, the CDR3 is TGTGCCAGCAGCGGTTTTGGAAGCAATCAGCCCCAGCATTTT.

The chain employs TRBV5-1 and TRBJ2-3, with 8 bases that match TRBD2. The trim removed 6 bases at V and 4 bases at J, leaving 10 bases unmatched. Germline V gene data show CDR1 as SGHRS and CDR2 as YFSETQ. This CDR3 has 15 amino acids. CDR3 in amino acids: CASNPGLGRSDTQYF. CDR3 DNA: TGCGCCAGCAATCCGGGACTAGGTAGGTCAGATACGCAGTATTTT.

This clone was detected once. The genes are TRBV5-1 and TRBJ1-1; maybe TRBD1 (6 bases). Germline-derived CDR1 and CDR2 are SGHRS and YFSETQ. The length of the CDR3 is 14 residues. With 3 bases removed from V and 3 bases from J, the gap between germline ends came to 12 bases. The CDR3 bases are TGCGCCAGCAGCTCCAACAGGGAGTACACTGAAGCTTTCTTT. Translated: CASSSNREYTEAFF.